A selection of T cell receptor beta chains follows, all from one sample in a study of cytomegalovirus exposure and HLA in healthy donors. TCRdb's copy holds only in-frame clones and misses some; the assay was immunoSEQ multiplex PCR. The repertoire includes about 150,000 clones, about four fifths of them detected once, and approximately 3% sits in the top ten. Material for sequencing was PBMCs. All receptors come from a man younger than 35 in good health and CMV-seronegative. CDR3s include the opening cysteine and the closing phenylalanine or tryptophan. The order of the fields is V gene, D gene, J gene, clone size, CDR3 protein, CDR3 DNA. The D gene is left open where the match is weak. Clone size is not always given. Where it is, it says once, few, many or a class for expanded clones.

v_gene: TRBV9
d_gene: TRBD1
j_gene: TRBJ1-2
abundance: NA
CDR3aa: CASSARQGEVGGYTF
CDR3nt: TGTGCCAGCAGCGCCAGACAGGGGGAGGTCGGTGGCTACACCTTC

v_gene: TRBV9
d_gene: NA
j_gene: TRBJ1-2
abundance: NA
CDR3aa: CASTRVPHRNANYGYTF
CDR3nt: TGTGCCAGCACCAGGGTCCCCCACCGGAACGCTAACTATGGCTACACCTTC

v_gene: TRBV15
d_gene: TRBD1
j_gene: TRBJ2-7
abundance: NA
CDR3aa: CATSQVDRAYEQYF
CDR3nt: TGTGCCACCAGCCAAGTCGACAGGGCCTACGAGCAGTACTTC

v_gene: TRBV4-1
d_gene: TRBD1
j_gene: TRBJ2-6
abundance: NA
CDR3aa: CASSQGDRGTSGANGLTF
CDR3nt: TGCGCCAGCAGCCAAGGGGACAGGGGCACCTCTGGGGCCAACGGCCTGACTTTC

v_gene: TRBV14
d_gene: TRBD1
j_gene: TRBJ2-7
abundance: NA
CDR3aa: CASSQGWTGLGEQYF
CDR3nt: TGTGCCAGCAGCCAAGGATGGACAGGGTTGGGGGAGCAGTACTTC

v_gene: TRBV6-5
d_gene: TRBD1
j_gene: TRBJ1-1
abundance: NA
CDR3aa: CASSYSNDRGPAFF
CDR3nt: TGTGCCAGCAGTTACTCCAACGACAGGGGGCCAGCTTTCTTT

v_gene: TRBV7-2
d_gene: NA
j_gene: TRBJ2-5
abundance: NA
CDR3aa: CASSYPGEVGAQYF
CDR3nt: TGTGCCAGCAGCTACCCGGGGGAAGTTGGGGCCCAGTACTTC

v_gene: TRBV15
d_gene: NA
j_gene: TRBJ2-2
abundance: few
CDR3aa: CATSKGLASNTGELFF
CDR3nt: TGTGCCACCAGCAAGGGCCTAGCGTCGAACACCGGGGAGCTGTTTTTT

v_gene: TRBV5-1
d_gene: TRBD2
j_gene: TRBJ2-1
abundance: NA
CDR3aa: CASSLRLAGGNNEQFF
CDR3nt: TGCGCCAGCAGCTTGAGACTAGCGGGGGGTAACAATGAGCAGTTCTTC

v_gene: TRBV2
d_gene: NA
j_gene: TRBJ2-1
abundance: NA
CDR3aa: CASSVTADGEQFF
CDR3nt: TGTGCCAGCAGCGTGACTGCCGATGGTGAGCAGTTCTTC

v_gene: TRBV5-5
d_gene: NA
j_gene: TRBJ2-5
abundance: NA
CDR3aa: CASSLKQAQETQYF
CDR3nt: TGTGCCAGCAGCTTGAAGCAGGCGCAAGAGACCCAGTACTTC

v_gene: TRBV15
d_gene: TRBD2
j_gene: TRBJ2-3
abundance: NA
CDR3aa: CATASGGTSTDTQYF
CDR3nt: TGTGCCACCGCAAGCGGGGGCACTAGCACAGATACGCAGTATTTT

v_gene: TRBV6-5
d_gene: NA
j_gene: TRBJ1-3
abundance: NA
CDR3aa: CASRRLEPGNTIYF
CDR3nt: TGTGCCAGCAGACGACTTGAACCTGGAAACACCATATATTTT

v_gene: TRBV28
d_gene: TRBD1
j_gene: TRBJ1-1
abundance: NA
CDR3aa: CASSPGGQNTEAFF
CDR3nt: TGTGCCAGCAGCCCAGGGGGCCAGAACACTGAAGCTTTCTTT

v_gene: TRBV7-2
d_gene: TRBD1
j_gene: TRBJ1-1
abundance: NA
CDR3aa: CASSRDRGRGQDTEAFF
CDR3nt: TGTGCCAGCAGCCGGGACAGGGGGCGAGGGCAAGACACTGAAGCTTTCTTT

v_gene: TRBV4-1
d_gene: TRBD2
j_gene: TRBJ2-6
abundance: NA
CDR3aa: CASSQSERGGRSGANVLTF
CDR3nt: TGCGCCAGCAGCCAATCGGAGCGGGGGGGCCGATCTGGGGCCAACGTCCTGACTTTC

v_gene: TRBV29-1
d_gene: TRBD1
j_gene: TRBJ2-2
abundance: NA
CDR3aa: CSVRVQGARTGELFF
CDR3nt: TGCAGCGTTCGGGTCCAGGGGGCACGGACCGGGGAGCTGTTTTTT

v_gene: TRBV21-1
d_gene: NA
j_gene: TRBJ2-7
abundance: NA
CDR3aa: CASIPPALSGQGYEQYF
CDR3nt: TGTGCCAGCATTCCTCCGGCCCTCTCAGGACAGGGCTACGAGCAGTACTTC

v_gene: TRBV4-1
d_gene: NA
j_gene: TRBJ1-6
abundance: few
CDR3aa: CASSQDGGSSYNSPLHF
CDR3nt: TGCGCCAGCAGCCAAGATGGAGGGAGCTCCTATAATTCACCCCTCCACTTT

v_gene: TRBV5-4
d_gene: NA
j_gene: TRBJ1-1
abundance: NA
CDR3aa: CASSLEGGRAEAFF
CDR3nt: TGTGCCAGCAGCTTGGAAGGAGGAAGAGCTGAAGCTTTCTTT

v_gene: TRBV28
d_gene: TRBD2
j_gene: TRBJ2-6
abundance: NA
CDR3aa: CASSPPGGVSSWANVLTF
CDR3nt: TGTGCCAGCAGTCCCCCCGGGGGGGTCTCCTCTTGGGCCAACGTCCTGACTTTC

v_gene: TRBV28
d_gene: NA
j_gene: TRBJ2-2
abundance: NA
CDR3aa: CASSSGRGNTGELFF
CDR3nt: TGTGCCAGCAGTTCCGGACGGGGGAACACCGGGGAGCTGTTTTTT

v_gene: TRBV6-6
d_gene: NA
j_gene: TRBJ1-5
abundance: NA
CDR3aa: CASSYFQGSNQPQHF
CDR3nt: TGTGCCAGCAGTTACTTTCAGGGGAGCAATCAGCCCCAGCATTTT

v_gene: TRBV6-5
d_gene: TRBD1
j_gene: TRBJ1-2
abundance: NA
CDR3aa: CASSYQFAGGSYGYTF
CDR3nt: TGTGCCAGCAGTTATCAGTTTGCAGGGGGTTCCTATGGCTACACCTTC

v_gene: TRBV28
d_gene: NA
j_gene: TRBJ2-1
abundance: NA
CDR3aa: CASSLGTESYNEQFF
CDR3nt: TGTGCCAGCAGTTTAGGGACTGAGTCCTACAATGAGCAGTTCTTC

v_gene: TRBV28
d_gene: TRBD1
j_gene: TRBJ1-2
abundance: once
CDR3aa: CASSLVQGAANYGYTF
CDR3nt: TGTGCCAGCAGTTTGGTCCAGGGGGCGGCTAACTATGGCTACACCTTC

v_gene: TRBV2
d_gene: NA
j_gene: TRBJ1-6
abundance: once
CDR3aa: CASSVRGGGPGVNSPLHF
CDR3nt: TGTGCCAGCAGTGTGCGGGGCGGAGGTCCCGGGGTTAATTCACCCCTCCACTTT

v_gene: TRBV10-2
d_gene: TRBD1
j_gene: TRBJ2-2
abundance: few
CDR3aa: CASTQGWTGELFF
CDR3nt: TGCGCCAGCACACAGGGGTGGACCGGGGAGCTGTTTTTT

v_gene: TRBV2
d_gene: NA
j_gene: TRBJ1-1
abundance: NA
CDR3aa: CASSTTGTEAFF
CDR3nt: TGTGCCAGCAGCACTACAGGTACCGAAGCTTTCTTT

v_gene: TRBV5-6
d_gene: NA
j_gene: TRBJ2-1
abundance: NA
CDR3aa: CASSLEGNYYNEQFF
CDR3nt: TGTGCCAGCAGCTTGGAGGGGAACTACTACAATGAGCAGTTCTTC

v_gene: TRBV5-6
d_gene: TRBD1
j_gene: TRBJ2-1
abundance: NA
CDR3aa: CASISTGGAIF
CDR3nt: TGTGCCAGCATCTCCACAGGGGGCGCGATCTTC

v_gene: TRBV7-2
d_gene: NA
j_gene: TRBJ1-2
abundance: NA
CDR3aa: CASSFTRGANYGYTF
CDR3nt: TGTGCCAGCAGTTTCACCCGGGGGGCTAACTATGGCTACACCTTC